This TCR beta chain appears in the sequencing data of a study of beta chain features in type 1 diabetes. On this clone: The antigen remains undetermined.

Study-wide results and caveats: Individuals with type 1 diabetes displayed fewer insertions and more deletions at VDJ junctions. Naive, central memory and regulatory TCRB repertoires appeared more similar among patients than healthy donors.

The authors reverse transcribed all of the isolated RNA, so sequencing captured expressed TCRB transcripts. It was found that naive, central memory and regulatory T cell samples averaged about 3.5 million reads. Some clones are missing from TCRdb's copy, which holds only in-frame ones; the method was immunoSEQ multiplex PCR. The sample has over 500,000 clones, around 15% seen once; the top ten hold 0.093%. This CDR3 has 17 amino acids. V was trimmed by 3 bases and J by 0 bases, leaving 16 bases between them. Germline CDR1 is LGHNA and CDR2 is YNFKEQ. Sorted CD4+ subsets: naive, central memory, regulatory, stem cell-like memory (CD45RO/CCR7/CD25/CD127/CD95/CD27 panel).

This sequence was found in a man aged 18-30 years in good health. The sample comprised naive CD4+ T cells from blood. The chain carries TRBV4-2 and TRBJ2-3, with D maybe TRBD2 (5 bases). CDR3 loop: CASSHRGSPGSTDTQYF. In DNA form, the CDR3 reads TGTGCCAGCAGCCATCGAGGGTCCCCCGGCAGCACAGATACGCAGTATTTT.